This T cell receptor (beta chain) comes out of a study of blood T cell repertoires in COVID-19. About the study: T cells, B-cell-depleted T cells, or PBMCs provided the cDNA or gDNA that served as material.

This clone was counted only a few times. Authors' methods: For nucleated cells, counts were estimated from reference gene primer amplification. Measured with immunoSEQ multiplex PCR; TCRdb has only the in-frame clones, and not every one. The V and J calls and the clone size are those of that table, but D and trimming were determined from the DNA. The repertoire includes roughly 200,000 clones, around 82% of them detected once, and 4.4% sits in the top ten. This CDR3 has 13 amino acids. Losses at the gene ends were 3 bases for V and 4 bases for J; bases not matched to a gene: 1. The germline gives CDR1 LGHDT, CDR2 YNNKEL (reference sequence).

The source is a man aged 50 or older with active or convalescent COVID-19. The material sequenced was peripheral blood. This chain uses TRBV3-1 (or the pseudogene TRBV3-2) with TRBJ1-2; the match to TRBD1 covers 8 bases. The CDR3 loop is CASSQGTGYGYTF. DNA for the CDR3: TGTGCCAGCAGCCAGGGGACAGGCTATGGCTACACCTTC.